The rows below give T cell receptor beta chains drawn from one sample of a study of blood T cell repertoires in COVID-19. Profiled with immunoSEQ multiplex PCR; TCRdb holds only in-frame clones, not every one. The table lists about 160,000 clones, 82% of them singletons. Sequencing was carried out using PBMCs or T cells enriched from blood (not recorded which). The receptors originated from a man aged 60-69 years who had recovered from COVID-19. Both conserved end residues are part of each CDR3. A D gene is named only where the DNA matches it firmly. Some rows have no size entry. The others give once, few or many, or a class for an expanded clone.

-	TRBV11-2	-	TRBJ1-1	CASSYNMNTEAFF	TGTGCCAGCAGCTACAACATGAACACTGAAGCTTTCTTT
-	TRBV3-1/TRBV3-2	TRBD2	TRBJ2-7	CASSPRGGAMKRGESYEQYF	TGTGCCAGCAGCCCGCGTGGTGGGGCCATGAAGCGGGGAGAATCCTACGAGCAGTACTTC
-	TRBV25-1	-	TRBJ1-1	CASSAGGWTVKQAFF	TGTGCCAGCAGTGCCGGGGGTTGGACGGTTAAGCAAGCTTTCTTT
few	TRBV12-3/TRBV12-4	-	TRBJ1-1	CASSFSGTEAFF	TGTGCCAGCAGTTTTTCCGGGACAGAAGCTTTCTTT
few	TRBV5-6	-	TRBJ1-2	CASSVGVGGAGYTF	TGTGCCAGCAGCGTTGGCGTGGGCGGGGCAGGCTACACCTTC
-	TRBV27	-	TRBJ2-7	CASRTGTGEQYF	TGTGCCAGCAGAACAGGGACCGGCGAGCAGTACTTC
-	TRBV28	-	TRBJ2-1	CASSSGAGSYNEQFF	TGTGCCAGCAGTTCAGGGGCCGGCTCCTACAATGAGCAGTTCTTC
few	TRBV15	TRBD2	TRBJ2-7	CATSREGRGYEQYF	TGTGCCACCAGCAGAGAGGGGAGGGGCTACGAGCAGTACTTC
-	TRBV19	-	TRBJ1-5	CATRWAGNQPQHF	TGTGCCACCCGATGGGCTGGCAATCAGCCCCAGCATTTT
-	TRBV27	-	TRBJ2-2	CASSPSGTGELFF	TGTGCCAGCAGTCCCTCGGGCACCGGGGAGCTGTTTTTT
-	TRBV10-3	-	TRBJ1-6	CAISENEQGNSPLHF	TGTGCCATCAGTGAGAACGAGCAGGGGAATTCACCCCTCCACTTT
-	TRBV3-1/TRBV3-2	-	TRBJ1-4	CASSQVPSGGGEKLFF	TGTGCCAGCAGCCAAGTTCCGTCCGGGGGTGGTGAAAAACTGTTTTTT
once	TRBV24-1	TRBD1	TRBJ2-5	CATSETPGTGNLETQYF	TGTGCCACCAGTGAAACACCCGGGACAGGTAATCTAGAGACCCAGTACTTC
-	TRBV19	TRBD2	TRBJ2-1	CASNPGGSGAYNEQFF	TGTGCCAGCAATCCGGGGGGTAGCGGGGCGTACAATGAGCAGTTCTTC
-	TRBV18	-	TRBJ1-1	CASSLTGGPSREAFF	TGTGCCAGCTCACTCACGGGGGGGCCTTCCAGAGAAGCTTTCTTT
-	TRBV10-3	TRBD2	TRBJ2-1	CAIKFTSGGYYNEQFF	TGTGCCATCAAATTCACTAGCGGGGGGTATTACAATGAGCAGTTCTTC
few	TRBV19	TRBD2	TRBJ2-5	CASSSASGVHETQYF	TGTGCCAGTAGTTCGGCTAGCGGGGTCCACGAGACCCAGTACTTC
-	TRBV2	-	TRBJ2-1	CASSVVSTSYNEQFF	TGTGCCAGCAGTGTAGTGAGTACGTCCTACAATGAGCAGTTCTTC
-	TRBV7-9	TRBD1	TRBJ1-1	CATGQGGSMTEAFF	TGTGCCACCGGCCAGGGGGGTAGTATGACTGAAGCTTTCTTT
-	TRBV2	TRBD1	TRBJ1-2	CASNDRRGHGYTF	TGTGCCAGCAACGACAGGAGGGGGCATGGCTACACCTTC
-	TRBV3-1/TRBV3-2	TRBD1	TRBJ1-2	CASSPRDRVSYGYTF	TGTGCCAGCAGCCCCCGGGACAGGGTATCCTATGGCTACACCTTC
few	TRBV24-1	TRBD2	TRBJ2-2	CATSDRGALAGGRGTGELFF	TGTGCCACCAGTGACCGAGGGGCTCTAGCGGGAGGTAGAGGAACCGGGGAGCTGTTTTTT
-	TRBV18	TRBD2	TRBJ2-7	CASSLRGGLGISSSYEQYF	TGTGCCAGCTCACTTCGGGGAGGGTTAGGGATTTCGAGCTCCTACGAGCAGTACTTC
-	TRBV9	TRBD2	TRBJ2-1	CASSVGAGASYNEQFF	TGTGCCAGCAGCGTAGGTGCGGGAGCCTCCTACAATGAGCAGTTCTTC
-	TRBV4-1	-	TRBJ1-6	CASSLLNGQQNSPLHF	TGCGCCAGCAGCCTACTTAATGGACAGCAGAATTCACCCCTCCACTTT
-	TRBV7-9	TRBD2	TRBJ2-1	CASSHWTSGFSEQFF	TGTGCCAGCAGCCATTGGACTAGCGGATTCAGTGAGCAGTTCTTC
-	TRBV7-9	TRBD1	TRBJ1-4	CASSRSGTGFNEKLFF	TGTGCCAGCAGCAGATCCGGGACAGGGTTTAATGAAAAACTGTTTTTT
-	TRBV11-3	-	TRBJ2-7	CASSLNRGNEQYF	TGTGCCAGCAGCTTAAATCGGGGAAACGAGCAGTACTTC
-	TRBV6-4	TRBD1	TRBJ2-3	CATETKYRGRPDTQYF	TGTGCCACCGAGACTAAGTACAGGGGGCGCCCAGATACGCAGTATTTT
once	TRBV19	TRBD1	TRBJ1-1	CAASSPGQGEGEAFF	TGTGCAGCCTCCTCTCCGGGACAGGGAGAGGGTGAAGCTTTCTTT
-	TRBV7-9	-	TRBJ2-3	CASSLAGGQDTQYF	TGTGCCAGCAGCTTAGCGGGGGGGCAGGATACGCAGTATTTT
-	TRBV4-1	-	TRBJ1-4	CASSQDSEGTNEKLFF	TGCGCCAGCAGCCAAGATTCGGAGGGCACTAATGAAAAACTGTTTTTT
-	TRBV6-5	TRBD1	TRBJ2-7	CASRLEQGAGNEQYF	TGTGCCAGCAGACTCGAACAGGGGGCCGGGAACGAGCAGTACTTC
-	TRBV10-3	-	TRBJ1-1	CAISESGAPGVTFF	TGTGCCATCAGTGAGTCTGGGGCGCCGGGGGTAACTTTCTTT
-	TRBV28	-	TRBJ2-5	CASSIGGAASDQYF	TGTGCCAGCTCGATAGGGGGAGCGGCAAGCGACCAGTACTTC
-	TRBV19	-	TRBJ2-1	CASNIGSRWYNEQFF	TGTGCCAGTAATATCGGGAGCCGATGGTACAATGAGCAGTTCTTC
-	TRBV19	-	TRBJ1-4	CASNMGGGLNEKLFF	TGTGCCAGTAATATGGGGGGAGGCCTTAATGAAAAACTGTTTTTT
-	TRBV27	-	TRBJ1-2	CASSLQGGGVYGYTF	TGTGCCAGCAGTTTACAAGGCGGGGGGGTCTATGGCTACACCTTC
few	TRBV28	TRBD1	TRBJ1-4	CASSKSGTGGWKLFF	TGTGCCAGCAGCAAATCCGGGACAGGGGGTTGGAAACTGTTTTTT
-	TRBV28	-	TRBJ2-1	CASRSSYNEQFF	TGTGCCAGCAGGAGCTCCTACAATGAGCAGTTCTTC
few	TRBV18	TRBD1	TRBJ1-2	CASSRKGTGFNYGYTF	TGTGCCAGCTCACGAAAAGGGACAGGCTTCAACTATGGCTACACCTTC
-	TRBV7-2	TRBD2	TRBJ2-5	CASSEPRPSGETQYF	TGTGCCAGCAGCGAACCACGCCCTAGCGGGGAGACCCAGTACTTC
-	TRBV11-1	-	TRBJ2-7	CASSQEVARASYEQYF	TGTGCCAGCAGCCAGGAGGTCGCACGGGCCTCCTACGAGCAGTACTTC
-	TRBV7-2	TRBD1	TRBJ1-1	CASSLGQGVSGREAFF	TGTGCCAGCAGCTTGGGACAGGGGGTCTCGGGAAGGGAAGCTTTCTTT
-	TRBV11-2	-	TRBJ2-3	CASNLFGRSGGGSPDTQYF	TGTGCCAGCAACTTATTCGGGAGGTCTGGGGGCGGTTCCCCAGATACGCAGTATTTT
-	TRBV9	TRBD1	TRBJ2-2	CASSAGQGNTGELFF	TGTGCCAGCAGCGCCGGACAGGGGAACACCGGGGAGCTGTTTTTT
-	TRBV7-8	-	TRBJ2-3	CASSLVQGGSTDTQYF	TGTGCCAGCAGCTTAGTCCAGGGGGGCAGCACAGATACGCAGTATTTT
-	TRBV3-1/TRBV3-2	TRBD1	TRBJ2-1	CASSQGRQGMYNEQFF	TGTGCCAGCAGCCAAGGGAGACAGGGAATGTACAATGAGCAGTTCTTC
-	TRBV19	-	TRBJ2-5	CASSEMGGGGRTQYF	TGTGCCAGTAGTGAGATGGGGGGGGGCGGTAGGACCCAGTACTTC
-	TRBV9	TRBD1	TRBJ1-4	CASSVGTGGTNEKLFF	TGTGCCAGCAGCGTTGGGACAGGGGGAACTAATGAAAAACTGTTTTTT
once	TRBV24-1	TRBD1	TRBJ1-4	CATSDPGQGVEKLFF	TGTGCCACCAGTGACCCGGGACAGGGAGTCGAAAAACTGTTTTTT
-	TRBV9	-	TRBJ2-5	CASSPGTLVWETQYF	TGTGCCAGCAGCCCCGGGACTTTGGTCTGGGAGACCCAGTACTTC
-	TRBV28	-	TRBJ1-2	CASSSNRVYGYTF	TGTGCCAGCAGTTCGAACAGGGTCTATGGCTACACCTTC
-	TRBV7-2	-	TRBJ1-1	CATRTTEAFF	TGTGCCACCAGGACTACTGAAGCTTTCTTT
few	TRBV5-5	TRBD1	TRBJ1-5	CASSLQGSGQPQHF	TGTGCCAGCAGCTTACAGGGGTCCGGTCAGCCCCAGCATTTT
-	TRBV11-1	TRBD2	TRBJ2-1	CASSLAGGAYNEQFF	TGTGCCAGCAGCTTAGCGGGAGGGGCCTACAATGAGCAGTTCTTC
-	TRBV10-1	TRBD1	TRBJ1-5	CASSDPDRLNQPQHF	TGCGCCAGCAGTGACCCGGACAGGCTCAATCAGCCCCAGCATTTT
-	TRBV6-5	TRBD1	TRBJ2-7	CASSYGGQGYEQYF	TGTGCCAGCAGTTACGGAGGACAGGGCTACGAGCAGTACTTC
-	TRBV5-1	-	TRBJ2-7	CASSFLTETYEQYF	TGCGCCAGCAGCTTTTTGACAGAAACCTACGAGCAGTACTTC